The source of this TCR beta chain is a study of T cell responses to AZD1222 COVID-19 vaccine. The V end was cut by 5 bases, the J end by 0 bases, with 17 bases between. The CDR3 runs to 17 residues. Germline-derived CDR1 and CDR2 are LNHDA and SQIVND (reference sequence). Produced via immunoSEQ multiplex PCR; TCRdb's table is partial and in-frame only. The sample records approximately 120,000 clones, roughly 90% being singletons. A note on this clone: No antigen is known for it.

Study-wide points: Donor demographics were predominantly white British with a female majority; clonal diversity may be underestimated. Without day 14 samples, only post-peak T cell repertoires were studied.

The rearrangement joins TRBV19 to TRBJ1-3, with D perhaps matching TRBD1 (6 bases). The TCR sequence derives from an adult in good health. Specimen: peripheral blood, collected on day 0 of AZD1222 vaccination. DNA for the CDR3: TGTGCCAGTAGTTCCCTGGGGGCTACAAGCTCTGGAAACACCATATATTTT. It codes for CASSSLGATSSGNTIYF.